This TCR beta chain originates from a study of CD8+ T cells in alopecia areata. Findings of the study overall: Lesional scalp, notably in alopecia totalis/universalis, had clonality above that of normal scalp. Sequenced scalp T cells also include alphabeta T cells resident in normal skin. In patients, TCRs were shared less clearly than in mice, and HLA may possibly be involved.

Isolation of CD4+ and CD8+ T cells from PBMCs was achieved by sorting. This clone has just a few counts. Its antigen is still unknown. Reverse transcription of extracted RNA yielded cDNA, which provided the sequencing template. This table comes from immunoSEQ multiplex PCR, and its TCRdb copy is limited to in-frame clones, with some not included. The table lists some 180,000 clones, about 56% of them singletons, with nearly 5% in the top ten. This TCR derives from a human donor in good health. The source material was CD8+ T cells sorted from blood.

The CDR3 region has the DNA TGCAGCGTCAGGGACAGGGTCACTGAAGCTTTCTTT. Its protein is CSVRDRVTEAFF. The V and J genes are TRBV29-1 and TRBJ1-1; 9 bases are a match to TRBD1. Germline lookup yields CDR1 SQVTM and CDR2 ANQGSEA. This CDR3 is 12 amino acids long. V trimming: 6 bases; J trimming: 4 bases; junction bases outside the gene matches: 3.